This T cell receptor (beta chain) was observed in a study of CD8+ T cells in alopecia areata. CD4+ cells obtained from a few patients were subjected to sorting into CD25+CD127- cells. Peripheral blood samples and lesional scalp punch biopsies were obtained from alopecia areata patients. Study results and caveats: Scalp specimens additionally yield sequences from normal skin's resident alphabeta T cells. The study found TCR sharing across patients less clear than in mice, possibly for HLA reasons. Especially in alopecia totalis/universalis, lesional scalp showed greater clonality than normal scalp did.

Germline V gives CDR1 SSHAT, CDR2 FNYEAQ (reference sequence). This CDR3 spans 13 amino acids. The ends were cut back, 1 base at V and 4 bases at J, with 7 bases in the middle. Note on this clone: As yet, its antigen is unknown.

Sequencing relied on a cDNA template that was reverse transcribed from extracted RNA. The repertoire was sequenced with immunoSEQ multiplex PCR; TCRdb's copy has only in-frame clones and lacks some. The repertoire holds about 20,000 clones, with roughly 62% as singletons. This TCR was sampled from a human donor with alopecia areata. The chain is built from TRBV7-7 and TRBJ2-5; D is unresolved. Source material: CD4+ Tregs sorted from blood. This chain's CDR3 is CASSLGPLETQYF. The DNA for the CDR3 is TGTGCCAGCAGCTTAGGGCCGCTAGAGACCCAGTACTTC.